A single sample is the source of the 23 T cell receptor beta chains below, sequenced in a study of follicular helper T cells after annual influenza vaccination. TCRdb's table, derived via immunoSEQ multiplex PCR, lists solely in-frame clones and lacks some. The sample lists 26,000 or so clones; 80% to 90% were seen once. The time point here: 2014-2015 season, pre-vaccination. The sequenced sample was CXCR5+ CD38- circulating T follicular helper cells from blood, obtained on the day of influenza vaccination. The subset denotes: circulating Tfh, non-naive CD4+CXCR5+PD-1+ (ICOS+CD38+ or ICOS-CD38-). These TCRs come from an adult who received the influenza vaccine.

The chain couples TRBV19 to TRBJ2-2; D may be TRBD1 (6 bases). Germline V gene sequence: CDR1 LNHDA, CDR2 SQIVND (reference sequence). V lost 5 bases, J lost 5 bases, and 15 bases lay in between. CDR3 length: 15 amino acids. The CDR3 here is CASSARGGRTGELFF. CDR3 nucleotides: TGTGCCAGTAGTGCCAGAGGGGGAAGGACCGGGGAGCTGTTTTTT.

This chain joins TRBV6-1 and TRBJ1-2, with a weak D call TRBD1 (5 bases). The V and J ends lost 0 bases and 4 bases respectively, with 15 bases between them. Germline CDR1 MNHNS, CDR2 SASEGT. The length of the CDR3 is 16 residues. CDR3 in DNA: TGTGCCAGCAGTGAAGCGGGGGGTGGACCGAGCTATGGCTACACCTTC. This gives the protein CASSEAGGGPSYGYTF.

The chain employs TRBV27 and TRBJ1-2; D ambiguous. The CDR3 spans 14 residues. Germline CDR1 MNHEY, CDR2 SMNVEV (reference sequence). V lost 5 bases, J lost 4 bases, and 14 bases lay in between. As DNA, the CDR3 is TGTGCCAGCAGTCCCCATGGAGGCGCCTATGGCTACACCTTC. Translating it yields CASSPHGGAYGYTF.

The chain employs TRBV4-1 and TRBJ1-5; D remains ambiguous. Germline V gene sequence: CDR1 MGHRA, CDR2 YSYEKL. The CDR3 length is 14 residues. The V and J ends lost 2 bases and 10 bases respectively, with 15 bases between them. The CDR3: CASSQSQVAEPQHF. CDR3 DNA sequence: TGCGCCAGCAGCCAAAGTCAGGTTGCAGAACCCCAGCATTTT.

J is TRBJ2-7 and V is TRBV4-1; D is undetermined. CDR1 is MGHRA and CDR2 is YSYEKL in the germline V gene. CDR3 length equals 12 residues. Trimming removed 2 bases at V and 6 bases at J, with 8 bases between. The CDR3 here is CASSQLGSEQYF. The CDR3 DNA reads TGCGCCAGCAGCCAATTGGGCTCCGAGCAGTACTTC.

This clone was seen only once. This chain connects TRBV9 to TRBJ2-5; TRBD2 is a possible D gene (6 bases). Trimming pared 4 bases from V and 4 bases from J, leaving 20 bases between. Germline CDR1 is SGDLS and CDR2 is YYNGEE. The CDR3 consists of 16 residues. In nucleotides, the CDR3 is TGTGCCAGCAGCCCCTCGCTGGCGGGGACTCGAGAGACCCAGTACTTC. It is translated as CASSPSLAGTRETQYF. Complete variable domain (other parts from reference TRBV9 and TRBJ2-5): DSGVTQTPKHLITATGQRVTLRCSPRSGDLSVYWYQQSLDQGLQFLIQYYNGEERAKGNILERFSAQQFPDLHSELNLSSLELGDSALYFCASSPSLAGTRETQYFGPGTRLLVL.

In its sample, this clone was seen once. This rearrangement joins TRBV7-9 to TRBJ1-2; a possible D gene is TRBD1 (5 bases). The CDR3 runs to 14 residues. V was clipped by 6 bases and J by 1 base, with 12 bases between them. CDR1 is SEHNR, CDR2 FQNEAQ, per germline (reference sequence). As DNA, the CDR3 is TGTGCCAGCAGTCATCCGCAGGGTAACTATGGCTACACCTTC. As protein: CASSHPQGNYGYTF.

This chain connects TRBV11-2 to TRBJ2-7, with a possible D match to TRBD2 (5 bases). The CDR3 loop spans 15 amino acids. Germline V lookup: CDR1 SGHAT, CDR2 FQNNGV. The V end lost 5 bases, the J end lost 6 bases, and 20 bases lay between the germline ends. The CDR3 bases are TGTGCCAGCAGCCCAGAAGGCAGAGTTGGAGGCGAGCAGTACTTC. This gives the protein CASSPEGRVGGEQYF. The full variable domain, with the rest looked up from reference TRBV11-2 and TRBJ2-7, is EAGVAQSPRYKIIEKRQSVAFWCNPISGHATLYWYQQILGQGPKLLIQFQNNGVVDDSQLPKDRFSAERLKGVDSTLKIQPAKLEDSAVYLCASSPEGRVGGEQYFGPGTRLTVT.

In this sample, this clone turned up once. The chain uses TRBV7-2 and TRBJ2-7; D may be TRBD2 (6 bases). V was cut by 5 bases and J by 0 bases, with 11 bases left in between. Germline V lookup: CDR1 SGHTA, CDR2 FQGNSA. The CDR3 contains 14 residues. CDR3 DNA sequence: TGTGCCAGCAGCAAAGCGGGCCCCTCCTACGAGCAGTACTTC. It codes for CASSKAGPSYEQYF.

The J gene is TRBJ1-5, the V gene TRBV10-3; 7 bases are a match to TRBD1. CDR1 is ENHRY, CDR2 SYGVKD, per germline. V shed 6 bases and J 3 bases; nucleotides not matched to a gene: 5. This CDR3 contains 14 residues. The CDR3 here is CAISAGGINQPQHF. DNA for the CDR3: TGTGCCATCAGCGCAGGGGGTATCAATCAGCCCCAGCATTTT.

The V gene is TRBV19, the J gene TRBJ1-1; D perhaps matches TRBD1 (5 bases). V lost 4 bases and J lost 2, with 17 bases in between. Germline assignment: CDR1 LNHDA and CDR2 SQIVND (reference sequence). There are 16 residues in the CDR3. Here the CDR3 DNA reads TGTGCCAGTAGTACGAGGCTGGCGGGGCCTAACACTGAAGCTTTCTTT. Its translation is CASSTRLAGPNTEAFF.

The CDR3 reads CASSKGEDTEAFF. Here the CDR3 DNA reads TGTGCCAGCAGCAAGGGGGAGGACACTGAAGCTTTCTTT. The V and J genes are TRBV21-1 and TRBJ1-1. TRBV21-1 is classified as a pseudogene. There are 13 residues in the CDR3.

This chain joins TRBV11-3 and TRBJ2-2; D is unresolved. V dropped 0 bases and J dropped 7 bases, with 3 bases sitting between them. The CDR3 is made up of 12 amino acids. CDR1 and CDR2 (germline): SGHNT, YENEEA. In DNA, the CDR3 is TGTGCCAGCAGCTTAGAACTCGGGGAGCTGTTTTTT. Residues: CASSLELGELFF.

This chain connects TRBV2 to TRBJ1-3; TRBD1 might be the D (5 bases). The germline V and J ends were trimmed by 5 bases and 4 bases, with 6 bases remaining between them. Germline V gives CDR1 SNHLY, CDR2 FYNNEI. This CDR3 is built from 12 residues. Here the CDR3 DNA reads TGTGCCAGCAGTCGGGGGGGAAACACCATATATTTT. Protein: CASSRGGNTIYF.

V usage is TRBV10-3 and J usage is TRBJ1-6; TRBD1 aligns across 8 bases. This CDR3 is 13 amino acids long. Unmatched junction bases numbered 3, after V lost 9 bases and J lost 5 bases. Per the germline V gene, CDR1 is ENHRY and CDR2 is SYGVKD. The CDR3 reads CAITGGDNSPLHF. The CDR3 region has the DNA TGTGCCATTACAGGGGGGGATAATTCACCCCTCCACTTT.

This clone appeared a few times. This sequence joins TRBV29-1 and TRBJ2-3; no reliable D call. Germline V gives CDR1 SQVTM, CDR2 ANQGSEA. This CDR3 is 14 amino acids long. Trimming stripped 6 bases from V and 3 bases from J, with 16 bases between. The CDR3 region has the DNA TGCAGCGTCGCCGACGCGTTGCGGACAGATACGCAGTATTTT. Its translation is CSVADALRTDTQYF.

The chain carries TRBV7-2 and TRBJ2-3, with D possibly TRBD2 on 6 matching bases. Trimming took 1 base from V and 1 from J, leaving 12 bases between them. CDR3 length: 16 residues. Looked up from germline, CDR1 is SGHTA and CDR2 is FQGNSA. CDR3 residues: CASSLGASARTDTQYF. The CDR3 DNA is TGTGCCAGCAGCTTAGGGGCTAGCGCCCGCACAGATACGCAGTATTTT.

In its sample, this clone was seen a few times. The chain has TRBV19 and TRBJ1-1; D call uncertain. V dropped 5 bases and J dropped 11 bases, with 12 bases sitting between them. Germline CDR1 and CDR2: LNHDA and SQIVND (reference sequence). This CDR3 region has 11 residues. The chain's CDR3 is CASSSQRRAFF. CDR3 sequence (DNA): TGTGCCAGTAGTTCCCAACGCCGGGCTTTCTTT.

The chain employs TRBV9 and TRBJ2-7, with D perhaps TRBD1 (5 bases). CDR3 length equals 15 residues. Between the trimmed V and J ends, which lost 0 bases and 3 bases, there was a span of 13 bases. The germline V gene encodes CDR1 SGDLS and CDR2 YYNGEE. CDR3 region: CASSVGQTVDYEQYF. Here the CDR3 DNA reads TGTGCCAGCAGCGTAGGACAGACAGTTGACTACGAGCAGTACTTC.

The chain is built from TRBV2 and TRBJ1-1, with unresolved D. V was trimmed by 7 bases and J by 0 bases, leaving 9 bases between them. There are 13 residues in the CDR3. CDR1 is SNHLY and CDR2 is FYNNEI in the germline V gene. The DNA of the CDR3 is TGTGCCAGCATCCCAACTTTGAACACTGAAGCTTTCTTT. This encodes CASIPTLNTEAFF.

This clone was detected a few times. At one of its ends the junction is not consistent with the germline gene, which may arise from a read error. This rearrangement joins TRBV15 to TRBJ2-7; 7 positions agree with TRBD1. This CDR3 comprises 13 residues. From germline, CDR1 is LNHNV and CDR2 YYDKDF (reference sequence). The CDR3 reads CASRRDRAYEQYF. The CDR3 bases are TGTGCCTCCAGGAGAGACAGGGCATACGAGCAGTACTTC.

The chain has TRBV28 and TRBJ2-7; TRBD2 is a possible D gene (6 bases). Germline loops: CDR1 MDHEN, CDR2 SYDVKM. V gave up 5 bases and J gave up 0 bases, with 14 bases separating them. The CDR3 runs to 15 residues. The CDR3 loop reads CASSDGTFSSYEQYF. CDR3 bases: TGTGCCAGCAGTGATGGGACTTTCAGCTCCTACGAGCAGTACTTC.

This sequence joins TRBV7-2 and TRBJ2-1, with D uncertain. The ends were cut back, 5 bases at V and 1 base at J, with 6 bases in the middle. CDR1 is SGHTA and CDR2 is FQGNSA in the germline V gene. The CDR3 runs to 13 residues. The CDR3 sequence is CASSGPSYNEQFF. The CDR3 nucleotides read TGTGCCAGCAGCGGGCCTTCCTACAATGAGCAGTTCTTC.